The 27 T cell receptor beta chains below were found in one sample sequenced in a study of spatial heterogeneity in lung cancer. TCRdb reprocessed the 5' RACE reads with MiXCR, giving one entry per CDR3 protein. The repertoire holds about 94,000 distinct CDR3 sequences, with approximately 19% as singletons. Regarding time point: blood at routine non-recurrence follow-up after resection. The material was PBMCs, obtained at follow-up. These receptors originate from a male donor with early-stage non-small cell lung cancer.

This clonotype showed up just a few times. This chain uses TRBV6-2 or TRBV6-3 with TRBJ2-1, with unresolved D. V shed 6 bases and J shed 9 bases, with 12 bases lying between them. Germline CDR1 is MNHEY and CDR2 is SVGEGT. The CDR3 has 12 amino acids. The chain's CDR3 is CASSRGIIEQFF. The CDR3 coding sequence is TGTGCCAGCAGCCGAGGTATCATTGAGCAGTTCTTC.

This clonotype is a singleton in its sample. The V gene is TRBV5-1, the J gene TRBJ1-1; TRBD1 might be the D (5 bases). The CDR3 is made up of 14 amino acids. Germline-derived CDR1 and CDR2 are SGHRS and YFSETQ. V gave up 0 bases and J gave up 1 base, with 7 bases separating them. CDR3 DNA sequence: TGCGCCAGCAGCTTGGGGGACGGGAACACTGAAGCTTTCTTT. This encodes CASSLGDGNTEAFF.

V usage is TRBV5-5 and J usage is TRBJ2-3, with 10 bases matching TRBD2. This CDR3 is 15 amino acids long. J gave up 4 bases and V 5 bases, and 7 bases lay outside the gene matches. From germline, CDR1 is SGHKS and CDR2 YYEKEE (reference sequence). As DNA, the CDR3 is TGTGCCAGCAGTTCGACTAGCGGGTATTCAGATACGCAGTATTTT. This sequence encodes CASSSTSGYSDTQYF.

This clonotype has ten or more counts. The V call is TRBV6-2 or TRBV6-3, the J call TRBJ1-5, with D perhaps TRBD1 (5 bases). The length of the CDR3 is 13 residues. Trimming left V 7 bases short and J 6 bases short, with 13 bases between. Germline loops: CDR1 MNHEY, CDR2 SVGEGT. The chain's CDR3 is CASTLTGTQPQHF. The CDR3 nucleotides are TGTGCCAGCACCCTAACGGGGACTCAGCCCCAGCATTTT.

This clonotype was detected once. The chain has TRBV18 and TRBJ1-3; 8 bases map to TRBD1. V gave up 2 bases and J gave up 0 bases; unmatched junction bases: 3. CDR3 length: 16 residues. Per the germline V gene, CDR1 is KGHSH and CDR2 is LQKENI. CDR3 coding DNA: TGTGCCAGCTCACCAAGGACAGGGAGCTCTGGAAACACCATATATTTT. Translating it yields CASSPRTGSSGNTIYF.

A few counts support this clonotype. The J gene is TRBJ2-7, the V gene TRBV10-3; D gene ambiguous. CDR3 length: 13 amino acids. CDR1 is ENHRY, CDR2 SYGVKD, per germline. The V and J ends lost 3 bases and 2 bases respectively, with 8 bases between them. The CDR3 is CAISDAPAYEQYV. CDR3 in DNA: TGTGCCATCAGTGATGCCCCCGCCTACGAGCAGTACGTC.

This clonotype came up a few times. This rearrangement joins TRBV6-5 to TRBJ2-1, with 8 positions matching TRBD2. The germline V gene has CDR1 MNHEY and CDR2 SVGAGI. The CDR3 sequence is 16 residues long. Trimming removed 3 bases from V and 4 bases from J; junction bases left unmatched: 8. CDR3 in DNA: TGTGCCAGCAGTTATCGGGACGGGGGGGTTTACAATGAGCAGTTCTTC. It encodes CASSYRDGGVYNEQFF.

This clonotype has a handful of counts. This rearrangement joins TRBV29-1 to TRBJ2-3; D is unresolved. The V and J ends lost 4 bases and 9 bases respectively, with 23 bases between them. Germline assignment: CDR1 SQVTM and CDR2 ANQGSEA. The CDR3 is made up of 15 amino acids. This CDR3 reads CSVGDLANPFRTQYF. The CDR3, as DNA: TGCAGCGTTGGGGATTTGGCAAACCCCTTCAGGACGCAGTATTTT.

Here the CDR3 reads CASSPGQGMANQPQHF. CDR3 DNA: TGTGCCAGCAGCCCAGGACAGGGTATGGCCAATCAGCCCCAGCATTTT. J is TRBJ1-5 and V is TRBV7-9; 8 nucleotides agree with TRBD1. V shed 5 bases, J shed 3 bases, and the junction held 9 bases outside the gene matches. The CDR3 contains 16 residues. Germline lookup yields CDR1 SEHNR and CDR2 FQNEAQ (reference sequence).

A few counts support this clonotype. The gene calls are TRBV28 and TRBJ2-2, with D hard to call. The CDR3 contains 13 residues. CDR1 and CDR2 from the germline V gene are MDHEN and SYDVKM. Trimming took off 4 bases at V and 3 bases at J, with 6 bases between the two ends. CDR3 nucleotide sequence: TGTGCCAGCAGTTCAGTAGACACCGGGGAGCTGTTTTTT. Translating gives CASSSVDTGELFF.

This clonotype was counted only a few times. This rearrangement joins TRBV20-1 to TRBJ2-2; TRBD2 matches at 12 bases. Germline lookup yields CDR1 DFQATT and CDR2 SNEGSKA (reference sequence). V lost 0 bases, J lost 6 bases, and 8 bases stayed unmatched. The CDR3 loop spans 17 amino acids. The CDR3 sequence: CSARDPSGRAYAGELFF. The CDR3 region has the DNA TGCAGTGCTAGAGATCCTAGCGGGAGGGCCTATGCCGGGGAGCTGTTTTTT.

The CDR3 DNA sequence: TGTGCCACCAGTGATGAACAGGGCGGCAATCAGCCCCAGCATTTT. It codes for CATSDEQGGNQPQHF. This sequence joins TRBV24-1 and TRBJ1-5; D is perhaps TRBD1 (6 bases). The CDR3 is 15 amino acids. V was trimmed by 3 bases and J by 2 bases, leaving 10 bases between them. Germline CDR1 and CDR2: KGHDR and SFDVKD.

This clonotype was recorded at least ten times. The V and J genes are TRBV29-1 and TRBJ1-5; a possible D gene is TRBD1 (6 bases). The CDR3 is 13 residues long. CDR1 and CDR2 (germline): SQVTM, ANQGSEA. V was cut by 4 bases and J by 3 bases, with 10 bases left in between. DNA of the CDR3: TGCAGCGTTGGACAGGCCATCAATCAGCCCCAGCATTTT. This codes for CSVGQAINQPQHF. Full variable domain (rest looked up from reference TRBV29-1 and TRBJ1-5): SAVISQKPSRDICQRGTSLTIQCQVDSQVTMMFWYRQQPGQSLTLIATANQGSEATYESGFVIDKFPISRPNLTFSTLTVSNMSPEDSSIYLCSVGQAINQPQHFGDGTRLSIL.

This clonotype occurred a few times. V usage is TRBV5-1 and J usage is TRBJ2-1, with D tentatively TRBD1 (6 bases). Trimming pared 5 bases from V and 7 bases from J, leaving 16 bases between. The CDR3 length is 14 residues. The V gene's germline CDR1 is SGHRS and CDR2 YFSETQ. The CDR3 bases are TGCGCCAGCAGTAGGGCAGGGGAGATGAATGAGCAGTTCTTC. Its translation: CASSRAGEMNEQFF.

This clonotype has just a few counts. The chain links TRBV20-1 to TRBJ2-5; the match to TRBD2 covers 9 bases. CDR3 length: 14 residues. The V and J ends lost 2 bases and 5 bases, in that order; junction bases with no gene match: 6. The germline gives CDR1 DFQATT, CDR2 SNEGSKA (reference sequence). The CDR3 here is CSARIAGGSETQYF. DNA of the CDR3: TGCAGTGCTAGAATCGCGGGAGGGTCGGAGACCCAGTACTTC.

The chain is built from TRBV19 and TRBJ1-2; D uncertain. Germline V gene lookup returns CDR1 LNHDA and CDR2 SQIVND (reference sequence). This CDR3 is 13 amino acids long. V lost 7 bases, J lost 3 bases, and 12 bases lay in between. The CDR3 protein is CASTTEGYYGYTF. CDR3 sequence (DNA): TGTGCCAGTACCACCGAGGGATACTATGGCTACACCTTC.

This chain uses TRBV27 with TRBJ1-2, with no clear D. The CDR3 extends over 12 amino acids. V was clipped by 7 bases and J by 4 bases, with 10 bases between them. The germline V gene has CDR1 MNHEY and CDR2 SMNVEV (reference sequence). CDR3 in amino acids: CASMGAGYGYTF. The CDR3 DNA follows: TGTGCCAGCATGGGTGCGGGCTATGGCTACACCTTC.

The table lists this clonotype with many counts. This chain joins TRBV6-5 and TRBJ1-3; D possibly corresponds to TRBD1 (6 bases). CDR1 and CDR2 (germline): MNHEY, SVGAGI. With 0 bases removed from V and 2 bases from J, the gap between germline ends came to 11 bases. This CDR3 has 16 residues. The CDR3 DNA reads TGTGCCAGCAGTTACTCGCCGGGGACAACTGGAAACACCATATATTTT. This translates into CASSYSPGTTGNTIYF.

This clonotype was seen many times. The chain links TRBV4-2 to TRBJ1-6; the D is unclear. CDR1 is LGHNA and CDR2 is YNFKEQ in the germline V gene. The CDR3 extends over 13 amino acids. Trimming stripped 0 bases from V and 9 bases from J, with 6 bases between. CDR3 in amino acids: CASSQDWGSPLHF. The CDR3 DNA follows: TGTGCCAGCAGCCAAGATTGGGGTTCACCCCTCCACTTT.

CDR3 sequence (DNA): TGTGCCTGGAGTACAGGGTCCAATCAGCCCCAGCATTTT. Residues: CAWSTGSNQPQHF. This chain connects TRBV30 to TRBJ1-5; D perhaps matches TRBD1 (6 bases). Trimming left V 2 bases short and J 3 bases short, with 8 bases between. The V gene's germline CDR1 is GTSNPN and CDR2 SVGIG (reference sequence). The CDR3 contains 13 residues. Filled out from reference TRBV30 and TRBJ1-5, the complete variable domain reads SQTIHQWPATLVQPVGSPLSLECTVEGTSNPNLYWYRQAAGRGLQLLFYSVGIGQISSEVPQNLSASRPQDRQFILSSKKLLLSDSGFYLCAWSTGSNQPQHFGDGTRLSIL.

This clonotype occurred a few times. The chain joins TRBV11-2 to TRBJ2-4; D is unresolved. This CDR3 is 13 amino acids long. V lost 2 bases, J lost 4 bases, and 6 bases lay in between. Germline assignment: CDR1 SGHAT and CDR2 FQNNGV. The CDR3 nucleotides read TGTGCCAGCAGCTTATCCGGGAAAAACATTCAGTACTTC. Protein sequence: CASSLSGKNIQYF.

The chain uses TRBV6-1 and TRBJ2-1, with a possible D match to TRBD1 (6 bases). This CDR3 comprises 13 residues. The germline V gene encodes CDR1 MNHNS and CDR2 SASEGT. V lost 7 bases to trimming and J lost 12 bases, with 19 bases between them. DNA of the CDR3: TGTGCCAGCACCCAAGAACAGGGAAGTGTGCAGTTCTTC. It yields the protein CASTQEQGSVQFF.

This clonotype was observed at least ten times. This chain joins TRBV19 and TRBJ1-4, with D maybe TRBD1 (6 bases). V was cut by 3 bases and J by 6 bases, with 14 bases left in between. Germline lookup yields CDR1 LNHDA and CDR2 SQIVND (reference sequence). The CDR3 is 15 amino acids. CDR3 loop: CASSIPGKGDEKLFF. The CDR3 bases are TGTGCCAGTAGTATCCCCGGGAAGGGGGATGAAAAACTGTTTTTT.

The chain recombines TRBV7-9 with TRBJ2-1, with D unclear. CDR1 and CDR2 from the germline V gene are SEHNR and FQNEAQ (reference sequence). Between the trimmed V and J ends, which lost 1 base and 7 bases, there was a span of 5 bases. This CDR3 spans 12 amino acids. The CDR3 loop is CASSLEGNEQFF. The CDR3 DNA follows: TGTGCCAGCAGCTTAGAAGGTAATGAGCAGTTCTTC.

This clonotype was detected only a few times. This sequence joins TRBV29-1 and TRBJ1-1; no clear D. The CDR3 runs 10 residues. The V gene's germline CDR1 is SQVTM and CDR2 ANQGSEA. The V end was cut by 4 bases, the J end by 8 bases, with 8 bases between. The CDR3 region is CSVGFREAFF. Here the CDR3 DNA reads TGCAGCGTTGGTTTCAGGGAAGCTTTCTTT.

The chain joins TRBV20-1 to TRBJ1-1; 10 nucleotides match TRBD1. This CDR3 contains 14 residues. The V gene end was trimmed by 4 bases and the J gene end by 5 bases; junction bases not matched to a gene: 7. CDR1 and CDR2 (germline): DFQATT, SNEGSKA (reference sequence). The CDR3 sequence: CSAIRDRGLTEAFF. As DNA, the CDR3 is TGCAGTGCTATACGGGACAGGGGTCTTACTGAAGCTTTCTTT.

For the CDR3, the DNA is TGTGCCAGCAGTCCGAAGACTAGCGGAGCCGGGGAGCTGTTTTTT. Translating gives CASSPKTSGAGELFF. The chain couples TRBV12-3 or TRBV12-4 to TRBJ2-2, with TRBD2 identical over 9 bases. Unmatched junction bases numbered 7, after V lost 5 bases and J lost 6 bases. CDR3 length equals 15 residues.